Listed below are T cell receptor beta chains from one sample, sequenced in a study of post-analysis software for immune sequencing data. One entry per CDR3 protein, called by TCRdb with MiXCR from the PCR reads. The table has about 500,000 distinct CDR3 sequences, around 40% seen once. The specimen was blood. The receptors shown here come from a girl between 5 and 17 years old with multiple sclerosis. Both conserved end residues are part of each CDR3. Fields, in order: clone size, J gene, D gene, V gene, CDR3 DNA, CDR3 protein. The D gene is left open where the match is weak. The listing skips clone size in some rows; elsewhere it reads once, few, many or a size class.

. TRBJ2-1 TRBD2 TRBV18 TGTGCCAGCTCACCCGGGACTAGTAGGAATGAGCAGTTCTTC CASSPGTSRNEQFF
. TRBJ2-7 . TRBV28 TGTGCCACTCGCGGCCCTCTCGAGCAGTACTTC CATRGPLEQYF
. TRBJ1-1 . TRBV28 TGTGCTTCGCTGGGGGTGACTGAAGCTTTCTTT CASLGVTEAFF
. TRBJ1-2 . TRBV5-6 TGTGCCAGCAGCTTGCAGGGAGAGACTAACTATGGCTACACCTTC CASSLQGETNYGYTF
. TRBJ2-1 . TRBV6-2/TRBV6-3 TGTGCCGGCAGTCCCGTTACCACACTAGGCTACAATGAGCAGTTCTTC CAGSPVTTLGYNEQFF
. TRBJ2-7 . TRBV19 TGTGCCACCCGATCAGCGGGCGGGGTTTCCTACGAGCAGTACTTC CATRSAGGVSYEQYF
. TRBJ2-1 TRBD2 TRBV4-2 TGTGCCAGCAGCCAGCGGGGACTAGCGGGGACCTACAATGAGCAGTTCTTC CASSQRGLAGTYNEQFF
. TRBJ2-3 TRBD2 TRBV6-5 TGTGCCAGCATGGCGGGAGGCACAGATACGCAGTATTTT CASMAGGTDTQYF
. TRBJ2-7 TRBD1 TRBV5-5 TGTGCCAGCAGCTTGGGGGGACAGCGCCCTTTCCACGAGCAGTACTTC CASSLGGQRPFHEQYF
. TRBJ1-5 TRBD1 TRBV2 TGTGCCAGCAGGGGACAGGGGGCTCAGCCCCAGCATTTT CASRGQGAQPQHF
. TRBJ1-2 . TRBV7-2 TGTGCCAGCAGCCAGAGGGTATATGGCTACACCTTC CASSQRVYGYTF
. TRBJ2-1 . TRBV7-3 TGTGCCAGCAGCTTAAACCCGAGGGAGGAGCAGTTCTTC CASSLNPREEQFF
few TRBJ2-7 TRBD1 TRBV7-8 TGTGCCAGCAGCTTAATGACTGGACAGGCGGTCTCCTACGAGCAGTACTTC CASSLMTGQAVSYEQYF
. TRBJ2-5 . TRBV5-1 TGCGCCAGCAGCTTGGCTTGGACCAGCAGGAGGGTGGAGACCCAGTACTTC CASSLAWTSRRVETQYF
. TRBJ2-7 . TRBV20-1 TGCAGTGCTAGAGGGGGTGCCGACCAAGAGGGCGAGCAGTACTTC CSARGGADQEGEQYF
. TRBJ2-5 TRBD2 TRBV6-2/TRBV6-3 TGTGCCAGCAGCCGTGGGACTAGCGGGACCCAAGACTTGCTGGGGACCCAGTACTTC CASSRGTSGTQDLLGTQYF
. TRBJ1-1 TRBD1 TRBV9 TGTGCCAGTCGGACAGGACTCGAGAGGACTGAAGCTTTCTTT CASRTGLERTEAFF
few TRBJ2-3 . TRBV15 TGTGCCACCAGCAGAGGCGACTTGCAATTCACAGATACGCAGTATTTT CATSRGDLQFTDTQYF
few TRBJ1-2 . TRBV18 TGTGCCAGCTCAGCGGGGGCCATGTTGGGATCGAATGGCTACACCTTC CASSAGAMLGSNGYTF
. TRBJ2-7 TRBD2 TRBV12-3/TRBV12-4 TGTGCCAGCAGGGACGGGACTACCTACGAGCAGTACTTC CASRDGTTYEQYF
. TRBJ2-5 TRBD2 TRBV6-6 TGTGCCAGCAGTTACTTGGGACTAGGAAACCAAGAGACCCAGTACTTC CASSYLGLGNQETQYF
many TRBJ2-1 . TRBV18 TGTGCCACCCGGGCTAATACAGGCGCCAATGAGCAGTTCTTC CATRANTGANEQFF
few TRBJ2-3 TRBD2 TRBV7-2 TGTGCCAGCAGCTTAGATTGGACCAGCGGGAATACGCAGTATTTT CASSLDWTSGNTQYF
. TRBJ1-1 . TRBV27 TGTGCCAGCAGTTTACTGGGGGGCCGGAACACTGAAGCTTTCTTT CASSLLGGRNTEAFF
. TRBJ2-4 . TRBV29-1 TGCAGCGTCCGGCAGGGTTTAGCCAAAAACATTCAGTACTTC CSVRQGLAKNIQYF
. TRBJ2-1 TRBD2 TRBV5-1 TGCGCCAGCAGCTTGCCGGGGGGCTCCTACAATGAGCAGTTCTTC CASSLPGGSYNEQFF
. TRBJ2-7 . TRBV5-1 TGCGCCAGCATTTCGGCACACTACGAGCAGTACTTC CASISAHYEQYF
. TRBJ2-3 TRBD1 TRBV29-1 TGCAGCGTTTCACAGGGGAGCACAGATACGCAGTATTTT CSVSQGSTDTQYF
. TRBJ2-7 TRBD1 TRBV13 TGTGCCAGCAGCTTCCAAGGGACAGGGTCCTACGAGCAGTACTTC CASSFQGTGSYEQYF
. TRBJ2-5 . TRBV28 TGTGCCAGCAGTCGCCCCCAGGGGACCCAAGAGACCCAGTACTTC CASSRPQGTQETQYF
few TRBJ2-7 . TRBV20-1 TGCAGTGCCCAGACCAGGGAATCATACGAGCAGTACTTC CSAQTRESYEQYF
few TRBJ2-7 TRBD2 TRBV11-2 TGTGCCAGCAGCTTACGACTAGCCCTCCACGAGCAGTACTTC CASSLRLALHEQYF
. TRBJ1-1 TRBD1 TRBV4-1 TGCGCCAGCAGCCAATATCGACAGGGGGACACTGAAGCTTTCTTT CASSQYRQGDTEAFF
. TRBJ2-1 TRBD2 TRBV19 TGTGCCAGTAGTATTGCGCGGGAGCTCCCCACCAACCAGTTCTTC CASSIARELPTNQFF
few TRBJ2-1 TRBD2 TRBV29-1 TGCAGCACGGGGGAGGGGAATGAGCAGTTCTTC CSTGEGNEQFF
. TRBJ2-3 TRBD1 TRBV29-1 TGCAGCCAAGACAGGGTCGATCGGTGGGGGGATACGCAGTATTTT CSQDRVDRWGDTQYF
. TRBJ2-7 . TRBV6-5 TGTGCCAGCACCAAGACAGCAACCTACGAGCAGTACTTC CASTKTATYEQYF
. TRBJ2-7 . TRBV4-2 TGTGCCAGCAGCCGACGGGGATACGAGCAGTACTTC CASSRRGYEQYF
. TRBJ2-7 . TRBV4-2 TGTGCCAGCAGCCAACGGGACCCAGGAGGGTACGAGCAGTACTTC CASSQRDPGGYEQYF
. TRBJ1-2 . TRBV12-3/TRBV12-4 TGTGCCAGCAGTTTAAGGGGCGAATATGGCTACACCTTC CASSLRGEYGYTF
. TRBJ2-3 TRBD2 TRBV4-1 TGCGCCAGCAGCCAAGAAGTACTAGCGGGAGAGGCAGATACGCAGTATTTT CASSQEVLAGEADTQYF
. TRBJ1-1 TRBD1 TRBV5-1 TGCGCCAGCAGTCCACCGGACAGGACGGACACTGAAGCTTTCTTT CASSPPDRTDTEAFF
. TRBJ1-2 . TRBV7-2 TGTGCCAGCAGCTTAGTGGGGACGGATCATGGCTACACCTTC CASSLVGTDHGYTF
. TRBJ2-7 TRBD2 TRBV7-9 TGTGCCAGCAGCGACCGGGGACTACCCTACGAGCAGTACTTC CASSDRGLPYEQYF
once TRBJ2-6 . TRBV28 TGTGCCACCGGCTCTGGGGCCAACGTCCAGACTTTC CATGSGANVQTF
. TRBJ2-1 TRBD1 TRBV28 TGTGCCAGCAGTTTGGGCGGGACAGGGGGCGATAGCGGCCACTACAATGAGCAGTTCTTC CASSLGGTGGDSGHYNEQFF
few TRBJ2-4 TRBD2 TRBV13 TGTGCCAGCAGCTTAGGTCTAGCGGTACGGAACATTCAGTACTTC CASSLGLAVRNIQYF
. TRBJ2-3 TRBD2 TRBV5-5 TGTGCCAGCAGTTCCGGGACTAGCTCCGCAGATACGCAGTATTTT CASSSGTSSADTQYF
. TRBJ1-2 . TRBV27 TGTGCCAGCAGTCCGATTTATGGGGGCGCTAACTATGGCTACACCTTC CASSPIYGGANYGYTF
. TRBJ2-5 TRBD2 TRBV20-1 TGCAGTGCTCCATCGGCGCTAGCGGGAAGGGAGACCCAGTACTTC CSAPSALAGRETQYF
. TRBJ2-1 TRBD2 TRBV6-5 TGTGCCAGCAGTTACTCGTGGCTAGCGGTAACCAACAATGAGCAGTTCTTC CASSYSWLAVTNNEQFF